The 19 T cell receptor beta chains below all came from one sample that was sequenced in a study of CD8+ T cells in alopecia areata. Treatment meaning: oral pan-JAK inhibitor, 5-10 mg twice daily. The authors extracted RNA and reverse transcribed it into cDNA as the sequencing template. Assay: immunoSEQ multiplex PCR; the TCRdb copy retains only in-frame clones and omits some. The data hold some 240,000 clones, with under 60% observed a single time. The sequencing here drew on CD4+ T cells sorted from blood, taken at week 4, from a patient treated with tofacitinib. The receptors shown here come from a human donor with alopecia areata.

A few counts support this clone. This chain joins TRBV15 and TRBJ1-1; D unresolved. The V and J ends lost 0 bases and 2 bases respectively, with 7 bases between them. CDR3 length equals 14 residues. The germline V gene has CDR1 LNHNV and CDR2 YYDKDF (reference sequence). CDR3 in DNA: TGTGCCACCAGCAGAGATATGGGTAACACTGAAGCTTTCTTT. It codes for CATSRDMGNTEAFF.

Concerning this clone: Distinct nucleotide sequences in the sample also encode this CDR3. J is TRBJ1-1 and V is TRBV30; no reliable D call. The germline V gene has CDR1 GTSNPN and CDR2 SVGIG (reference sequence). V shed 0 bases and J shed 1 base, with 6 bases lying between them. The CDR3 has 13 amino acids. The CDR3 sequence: CAWSVGRNTEAFF. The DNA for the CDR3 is TGTGCCTGGAGTGTAGGGAGGAACACTGAAGCTTTCTTT.

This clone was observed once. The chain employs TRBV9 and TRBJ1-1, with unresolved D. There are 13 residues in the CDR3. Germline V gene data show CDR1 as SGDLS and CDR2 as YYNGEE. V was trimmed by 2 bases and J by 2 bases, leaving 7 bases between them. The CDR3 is CASSVKANTEAFF. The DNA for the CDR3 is TGTGCCAGCAGCGTCAAGGCCAACACTGAAGCTTTCTTT.

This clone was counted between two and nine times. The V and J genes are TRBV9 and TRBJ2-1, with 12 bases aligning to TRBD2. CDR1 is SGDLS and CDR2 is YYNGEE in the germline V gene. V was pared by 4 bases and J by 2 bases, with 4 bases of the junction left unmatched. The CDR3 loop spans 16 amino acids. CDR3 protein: CASSQTSGGAYNEQFF. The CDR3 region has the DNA TGTGCCAGCAGCCAGACTAGCGGGGGAGCCTACAATGAGCAGTTCTTC.

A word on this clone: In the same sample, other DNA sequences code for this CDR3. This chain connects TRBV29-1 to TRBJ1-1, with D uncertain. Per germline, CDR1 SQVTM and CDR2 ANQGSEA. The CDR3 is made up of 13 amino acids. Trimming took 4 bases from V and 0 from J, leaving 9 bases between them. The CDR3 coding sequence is TGCAGCGTTGTAGGCAGACTGAACACTGAAGCTTTCTTT. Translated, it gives CSVVGRLNTEAFF. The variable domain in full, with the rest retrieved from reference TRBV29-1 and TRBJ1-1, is SAVISQKPSRDICQRGTSLTIQCQVDSQVTMMFWYRQQPGQSLTLIATANQGSEATYESGFVIDKFPISRPNLTFSTLTVSNMSPEDSSIYLCSVVGRLNTEAFFGQGTRLTVV.

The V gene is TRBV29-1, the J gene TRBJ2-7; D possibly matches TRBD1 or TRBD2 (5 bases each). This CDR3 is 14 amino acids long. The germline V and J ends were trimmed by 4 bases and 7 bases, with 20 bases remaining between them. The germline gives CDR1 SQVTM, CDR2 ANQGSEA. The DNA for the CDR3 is TGCAGCGTTGCCCACGTAGGGACCGGGAATGAGCAGTACTTC. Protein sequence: CSVAHVGTGNEQYF.

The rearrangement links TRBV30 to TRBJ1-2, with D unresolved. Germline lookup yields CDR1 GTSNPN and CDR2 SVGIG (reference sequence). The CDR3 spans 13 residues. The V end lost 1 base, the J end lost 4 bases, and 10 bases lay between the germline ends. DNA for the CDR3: TGTGCCTGGAGTGAGAGAGGGTCCTATGGCTACACCTTC. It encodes CAWSERGSYGYTF. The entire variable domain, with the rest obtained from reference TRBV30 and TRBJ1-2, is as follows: SQTIHQWPATLVQPVGSPLSLECTVEGTSNPNLYWYRQAAGRGLQLLFYSVGIGQISSEVPQNLSASRPQDRQFILSSKKLLLSDSGFYLCAWSERGSYGYTFGSGTRLTVV.

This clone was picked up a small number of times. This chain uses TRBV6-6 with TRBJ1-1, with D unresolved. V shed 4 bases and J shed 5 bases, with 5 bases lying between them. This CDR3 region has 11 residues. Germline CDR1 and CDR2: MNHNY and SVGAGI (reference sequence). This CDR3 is CASSWETEAFF. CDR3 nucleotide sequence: TGTGCCAGCAGTTGGGAAACTGAAGCTTTCTTT.

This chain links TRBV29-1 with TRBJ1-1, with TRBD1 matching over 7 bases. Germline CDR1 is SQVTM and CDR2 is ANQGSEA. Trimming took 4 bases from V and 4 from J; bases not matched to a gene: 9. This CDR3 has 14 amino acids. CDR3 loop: CSVVIAAGGTEAFF. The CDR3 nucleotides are TGCAGCGTTGTAATTGCGGCAGGGGGCACTGAAGCTTTCTTT.

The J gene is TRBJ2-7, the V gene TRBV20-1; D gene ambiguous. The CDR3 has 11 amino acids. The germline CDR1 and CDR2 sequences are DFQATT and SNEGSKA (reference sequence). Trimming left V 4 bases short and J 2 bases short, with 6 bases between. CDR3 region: CSAIHTYEQYF. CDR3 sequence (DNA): TGCAGTGCTATTCACACCTACGAGCAGTACTTC.

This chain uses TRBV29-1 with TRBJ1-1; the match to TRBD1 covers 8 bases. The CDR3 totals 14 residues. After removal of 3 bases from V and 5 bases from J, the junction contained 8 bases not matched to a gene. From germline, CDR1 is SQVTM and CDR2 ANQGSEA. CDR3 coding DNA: TGCAGCGTTGACTTCGGACAGGGATTTACTGAAGCTTTCTTT. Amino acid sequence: CSVDFGQGFTEAFF. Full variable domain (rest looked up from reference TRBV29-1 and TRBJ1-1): SAVISQKPSRDICQRGTSLTIQCQVDSQVTMMFWYRQQPGQSLTLIATANQGSEATYESGFVIDKFPISRPNLTFSTLTVSNMSPEDSSIYLCSVDFGQGFTEAFFGQGTRLTVV.

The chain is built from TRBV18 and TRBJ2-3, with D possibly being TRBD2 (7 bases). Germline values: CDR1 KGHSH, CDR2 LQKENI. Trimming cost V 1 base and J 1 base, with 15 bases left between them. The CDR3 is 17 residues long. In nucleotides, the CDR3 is TGTGCCAGCTCACCACGGGCGGGGGCGGATGGCACAGATACGCAGTATTTT. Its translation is CASSPRAGADGTDTQYF.

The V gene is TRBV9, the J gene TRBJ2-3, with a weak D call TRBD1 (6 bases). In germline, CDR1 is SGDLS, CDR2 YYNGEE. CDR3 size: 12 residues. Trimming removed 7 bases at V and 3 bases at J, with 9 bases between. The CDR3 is CASGGPTDTQYF. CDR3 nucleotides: TGTGCCAGCGGGGGCCCGACAGATACGCAGTATTTT. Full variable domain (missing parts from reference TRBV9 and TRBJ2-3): DSGVTQTPKHLITATGQRVTLRCSPRSGDLSVYWYQQSLDQGLQFLIQYYNGEERAKGNILERFSAQQFPDLHSELNLSSLELGDSALYFCASGGPTDTQYFGPGTRLTVL.

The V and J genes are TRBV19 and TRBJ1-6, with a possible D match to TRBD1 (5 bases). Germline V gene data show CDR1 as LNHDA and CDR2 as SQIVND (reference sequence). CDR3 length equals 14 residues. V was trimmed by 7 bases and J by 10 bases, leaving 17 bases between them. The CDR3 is CASTPDRGVSPLHF. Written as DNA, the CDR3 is TGTGCCAGTACCCCGGACCGGGGGGTCTCACCCCTCCACTTT.

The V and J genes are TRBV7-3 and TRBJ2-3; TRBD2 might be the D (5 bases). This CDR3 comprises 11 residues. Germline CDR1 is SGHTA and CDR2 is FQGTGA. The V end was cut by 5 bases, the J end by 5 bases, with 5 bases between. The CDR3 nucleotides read TGTGCCAGCAGCCGGGGAGATACGCAGTATTTT. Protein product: CASSRGDTQYF. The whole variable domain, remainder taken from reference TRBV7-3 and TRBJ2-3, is GAGVSQTPSNKVTEKGKYVELRCDPISGHTALYWYRQSLGQGPEFLIYFQGTGAADDSGLPNDRFFAVRPEGSVSTLKIQRTERGDSAVYLCASSRGDTQYFGPGTRLTVL.

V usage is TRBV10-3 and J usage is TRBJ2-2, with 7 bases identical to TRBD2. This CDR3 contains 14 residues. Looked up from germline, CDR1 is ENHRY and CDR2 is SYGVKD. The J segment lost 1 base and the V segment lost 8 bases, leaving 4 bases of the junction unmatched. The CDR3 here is CAIAVAGNTGELFF. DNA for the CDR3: TGTGCCATCGCGGTAGCGGGGAACACCGGGGAGCTGTTTTTT.

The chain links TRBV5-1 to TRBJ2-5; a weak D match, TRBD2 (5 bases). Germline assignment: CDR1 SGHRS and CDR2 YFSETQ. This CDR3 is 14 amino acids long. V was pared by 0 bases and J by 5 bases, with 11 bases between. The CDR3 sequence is CASSLAPTGETQYF. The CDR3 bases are TGCGCCAGCAGCTTGGCCCCGACGGGGGAGACCCAGTACTTC.

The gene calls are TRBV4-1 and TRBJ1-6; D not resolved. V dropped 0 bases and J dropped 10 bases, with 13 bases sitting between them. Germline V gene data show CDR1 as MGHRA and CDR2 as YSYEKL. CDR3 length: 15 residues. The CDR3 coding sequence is TGCGCCAGCAGCCAAGACGGCGGAGGACGGTCACCCCTCCACTTT. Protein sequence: CASSQDGGGRSPLHF.

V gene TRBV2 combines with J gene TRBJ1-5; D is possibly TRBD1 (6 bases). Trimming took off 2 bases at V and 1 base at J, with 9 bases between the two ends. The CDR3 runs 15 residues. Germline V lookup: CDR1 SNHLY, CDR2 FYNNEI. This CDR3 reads CASSENRESNQPQHF. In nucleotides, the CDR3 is TGTGCCAGCAGTGAAAACAGGGAGAGCAATCAGCCCCAGCATTTT.